Listed here is a single T cell receptor (beta chain). Using immunoSEQ multiplex PCR, the repertoire was profiled, and TCRdb retains in-frame clones only, with some absent. The sample consists of 210,000 or so clones, 70% to 90% of them appearing once. This entry comes from a study of blood T cell repertoires in COVID-19. Study in general: The cDNA or gDNA used as material had been derived from T cells, B-cell-depleted T cells, or PBMCs.

Trimming removed 5 bases from V and 4 bases from J; junction bases left unmatched: 11. CDR1 is SGHNT, CDR2 YENEEA, per germline. The CDR3 is made up of 17 amino acids. The chain is built from TRBV11-3 and TRBJ2-2, with 9 nucleotides matching TRBD2. The sequenced sample consisted of peripheral blood. This TCR came from a woman aged 50 to 60 with acute or convalescent COVID-19. This chain's CDR3 is CASSANSGGPGTGELFF. CDR3 DNA sequence: TGTGCCAGCAGCGCAAATAGCGGGGGCCCGGGCACCGGGGAGCTGTTTTTT.